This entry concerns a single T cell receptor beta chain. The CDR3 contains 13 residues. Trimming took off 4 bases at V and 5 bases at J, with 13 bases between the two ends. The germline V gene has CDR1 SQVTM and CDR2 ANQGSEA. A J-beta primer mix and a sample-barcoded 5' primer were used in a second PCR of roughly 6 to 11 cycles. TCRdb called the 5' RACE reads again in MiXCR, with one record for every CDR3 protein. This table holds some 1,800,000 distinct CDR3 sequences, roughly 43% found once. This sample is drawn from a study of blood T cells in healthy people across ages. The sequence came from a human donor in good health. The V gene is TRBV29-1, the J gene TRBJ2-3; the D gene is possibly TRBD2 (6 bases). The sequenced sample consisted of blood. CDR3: CSVAGRTRDTQYF. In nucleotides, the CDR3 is TGCAGCGTTGCCGGGAGAACAAGAGATACGCAGTATTTT.